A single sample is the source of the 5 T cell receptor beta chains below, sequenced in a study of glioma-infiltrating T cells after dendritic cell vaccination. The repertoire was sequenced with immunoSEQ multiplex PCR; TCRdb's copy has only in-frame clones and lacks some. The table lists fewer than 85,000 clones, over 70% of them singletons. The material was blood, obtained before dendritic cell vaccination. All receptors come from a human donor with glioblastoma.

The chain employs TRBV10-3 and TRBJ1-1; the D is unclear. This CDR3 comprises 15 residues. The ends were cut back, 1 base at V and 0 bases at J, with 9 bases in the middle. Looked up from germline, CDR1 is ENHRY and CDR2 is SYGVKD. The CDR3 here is CAISELSVMNTEAFF. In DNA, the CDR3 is TGTGCCATCAGTGAGTTATCGGTTATGAACACTGAAGCTTTCTTT.

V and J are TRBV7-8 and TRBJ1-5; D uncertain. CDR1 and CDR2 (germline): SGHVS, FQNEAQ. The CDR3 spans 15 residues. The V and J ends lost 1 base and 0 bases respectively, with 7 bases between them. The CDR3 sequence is CASSLGEYSNQPQHF. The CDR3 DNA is TGTGCCAGCAGCTTAGGGGAGTATAGCAATCAGCCCCAGCATTTT.

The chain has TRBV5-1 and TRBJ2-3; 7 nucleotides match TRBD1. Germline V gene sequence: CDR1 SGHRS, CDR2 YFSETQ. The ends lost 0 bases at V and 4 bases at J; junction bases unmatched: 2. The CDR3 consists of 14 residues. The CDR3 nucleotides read TGCGCCAGCAGCTTGGGACAGGGCGCAGATACGCAGTATTTT. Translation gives CASSLGQGADTQYF.

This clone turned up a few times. For the CDR3, the DNA is TGTGCCAGCAGCAGGGGGGCTTACGAGCAGTACGTC. It yields the protein CASSRGAYEQYV. The chain combines TRBV6-1 with TRBJ2-7; possible D gene TRBD1, 7 bases. Deletions cut 6 bases from V and 4 bases from J, with 10 bases between. Germline CDR1 MNHNS, CDR2 SASEGT. The CDR3 is 12 amino acids.

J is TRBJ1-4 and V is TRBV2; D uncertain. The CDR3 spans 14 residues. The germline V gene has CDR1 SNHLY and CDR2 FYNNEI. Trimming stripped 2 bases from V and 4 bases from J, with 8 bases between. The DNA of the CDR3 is TGTGCCAGCAGTGAATCCCGGGATAATGAAAAACTGTTTTTT. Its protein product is CASSESRDNEKLFF.